The 29 T cell receptor beta chains in this list originate from one sample, sequenced in a study of blood T cell repertoires in COVID-19. The method was immunoSEQ multiplex PCR; TCRdb's version includes in-frame clones alone and lacks a portion of them. Among about 62,000 clones, over 75% were seen once, and the ten largest hold 18%. Sample: peripheral blood. Every receptor here comes from an older woman with COVID-19, enrolled during active disease.

This clone was seen only a few times. This CDR3 is CASSFGQVGTPLHF. For the CDR3, the DNA is TGTGCCAGCAGCTTTGGACAGGTGGGGACACCCCTCCACTTT. The chain links TRBV7-9 to TRBJ1-6; TRBD1 aligns across 7 bases. V dropped 3 bases and J dropped 11; count of bases not matched to a gene: 7. This CDR3 contains 14 residues. CDR1 is SEHNR and CDR2 is FQNEAQ in the germline V gene (reference sequence). Full variable domain (missing parts from reference TRBV7-9 and TRBJ1-6): DTGVSQNPRHKITKRGQNVTFRCDPISEHNRLYWYRQTLGQGPEFLTYFQNEAQLEKSRLLSDRFSAERPKGSFSTLEIQRTEQGDSAMYLCASSFGQVGTPLHFGNGTRLTVT.

V gene TRBV13 combines with J gene TRBJ1-6; 8 bases align to TRBD1. The CDR3 has 15 amino acids. V shed 5 bases, J shed 8 bases, and the junction held 8 bases outside the gene matches. Looked up from germline, CDR1 is PRHDT and CDR2 is FYEKMQ (reference sequence). CDR3 in DNA: TGTGCCAGCAGCCCGGTCGGACAGGGTGATTCACCCCTCCACTTT. Its protein is CASSPVGQGDSPLHF.

The rearrangement uses TRBV4-2 and TRBJ2-2, with a weak D call TRBD1 (5 bases). The CDR3 length is 16 residues. Trimming took 1 base from V and 0 from J, leaving 9 bases between them. The germline CDR1 and CDR2 sequences are LGHNA and YNFKEQ. The CDR3 is CASSQVLGANTGELFF. The CDR3 region has the DNA TGTGCCAGCAGCCAAGTCTTAGGGGCGAACACCGGGGAGCTGTTTTTT.

This chain uses TRBV4-2 with TRBJ2-1, with 11 bases identical to TRBD2. V gave up 3 bases and J gave up 6 bases; unmatched junction bases: 10. Germline CDR1 reads LGHNA; CDR2 reads YNFKEQ. This CDR3 contains 17 residues. For the CDR3, the DNA is TGTGCCAGCAGCCACTTCCGACGCACTAGCGGGAGCAATGAGCAGTTCTTC. It encodes CASSHFRRTSGSNEQFF.

The V and J genes are TRBV4-3 and TRBJ2-1; tentatively, D is TRBD1 (6 bases). CDR3 size: 14 residues. Germline lookup yields CDR1 LGHNA and CDR2 YSLEER. Trimming pared 4 bases from V and 4 bases from J, leaving 11 bases between. The CDR3 spells CASSRSDRYNEQFF. CDR3 sequence (DNA): TGCGCCAGCAGCCGGTCGGACAGATACAATGAGCAGTTCTTC.

V is TRBV6-5 and J is TRBJ2-7; 8 bases are shared with TRBD2. Germline-derived CDR1 and CDR2 are MNHEY and SVGAGI. CDR3 length equals 15 residues. Trimming at V came to 1 base and at J to 5 bases, leaving 7 bases not matched to a gene. CDR3 amino acids: CASSYYGGARDEQYF. The CDR3 DNA reads TGTGCCAGCAGTTACTACGGGGGGGCTCGGGACGAGCAGTACTTC.

The CDR3 sequence: CSVTRRGGGNTIYF. CDR3 nucleotides: TGCAGCGTCACCCGCAGGGGCGGTGGAAACACCATATATTTT. The J gene is TRBJ1-3, the V gene TRBV29-1; weak D call: TRBD1 (6 bases). The V end lost 6 bases, the J end lost 3 bases, and 15 bases lay between the germline ends. There are 14 residues in the CDR3. Germline assignment: CDR1 SQVTM and CDR2 ANQGSEA.

This clone was counted between two and nine times. The CDR3 loop reads CASSLSTGGDYGYTF. As DNA, the CDR3 is TGCGCCAGCAGCTTGTCGACAGGGGGCGACTATGGCTACACCTTC. The chain carries TRBV5-1 and TRBJ1-2; 10 nucleotides line up with TRBD1. The trim removed 1 base at V and 3 bases at J, leaving 3 bases unmatched. CDR1 is SGHRS, CDR2 YFSETQ, per germline. The CDR3 extends over 15 amino acids. The whole variable domain, filled in from reference TRBV5-1 and TRBJ1-2, reads KAGVTQTPRYLIKTRGQQVTLSCSPISGHRSVSWYQQTPGQGLQFLFEYFSETQRNKGNFPGRFSGRQFSNSRSEMNVSTLELGDSALYLCASSLSTGGDYGYTFGSGTRLTVV.

This clone was recorded once. The chain has TRBV5-1 and TRBJ2-7, with a possible D match to TRBD2 (6 bases). This CDR3 comprises 16 residues. Trimming cost V 3 bases and J 4 bases, with 20 bases left between them. Per germline, CDR1 SGHRS and CDR2 YFSETQ. The CDR3, as DNA: TGCGCCAGCAGCTCAAAACGGAGGGCCTCCGGATACGAGCAGTACTTC. Translated: CASSSKRRASGYEQYF.

This clone is termed medium-sized. The chain couples TRBV15 to TRBJ1-5; TRBD1 matches at 10 bases. V shed 5 bases and J 2 bases; nucleotides not matched to a gene: 6. The CDR3 has 16 amino acids. Germline V gene lookup returns CDR1 LNHNV and CDR2 YYDKDF (reference sequence). CDR3 DNA: TGTGCCACCAGCCGTGGGACAGGGGAGGGCAATCAGCCCCAGCATTTT. Protein: CATSRGTGEGNQPQHF.

The J gene is TRBJ1-5, the V gene TRBV28; unclear D gene. Trimming shortened V by 2 bases and J by 5 bases, and 10 bases separated the two germline ends. This CDR3 spans 14 amino acids. The germline CDR1 and CDR2 sequences are MDHEN and SYDVKM. CDR3 in DNA: TGTGCCAGCAGTTTAGCCCATAGATATCAGCCCCAGCATTTT. This encodes CASSLAHRYQPQHF.

The chain recombines TRBV6-5 with TRBJ2-7; TRBD2 aligns across 14 bases. The germline gives CDR1 MNHEY, CDR2 SVGAGI. The V gene end was trimmed by 6 bases and the J gene end by 6 bases; junction bases not matched to a gene: 4. There are 14 residues in the CDR3. The CDR3 region is CASRRTSGRPEQYF. CDR3 nucleotides: TGTGCCAGCAGAAGGACTAGCGGGAGGCCCGAGCAGTACTTC.

The rearrangement links TRBV5-1 to TRBJ2-1, with 8 bases lining up with TRBD1. This CDR3 comprises 14 residues. V trimming: 0 bases; J trimming: 8 bases; junction bases outside the gene matches: 4. From germline, CDR1 is SGHRS and CDR2 YFSETQ. CDR3 in DNA: TGCGCCAGCAGCTTGGATGGACAGGGTTATGAGCAGTTCTTC. Translated: CASSLDGQGYEQFF.

The chain links TRBV6-6 to TRBJ1-1; TRBD1 agrees at 7 bases. In germline, CDR1 is MNHNY, CDR2 SVGAGI (reference sequence). There are 12 residues in the CDR3. V was pared by 4 bases and J by 8 bases, with 4 bases of the junction left unmatched. In DNA form, the CDR3 reads TGTGCCAGCAGTTCTTGGACAGGAGAAGCTTTCTTT. Protein product: CASSSWTGEAFF.

The chain links TRBV28 to TRBJ2-1; 10 bases fit TRBD2. Germline trimming cut 6 bases from V and 6 bases from J; bases unmatched to any gene: 2. This CDR3 spans 13 amino acids. Germline V CDR1 and CDR2: MDHEN, SYDVKM. CDR3 amino acids: CASSLAGVNEQFF. CDR3 sequence (DNA): TGTGCCAGCAGCCTAGCGGGAGTCAATGAGCAGTTCTTC.

The CDR3 DNA is TGTGCCAGCAGCAGCCCGGGGAACAATGAGCAGTTCTTC. This encodes CASSSPGNNEQFF. The chain links TRBV11-3 to TRBJ2-1, with D possibly being TRBD2 (5 bases). Germline lookup yields CDR1 SGHNT and CDR2 YENEEA. This CDR3 has 13 amino acids. V gave up 5 bases and J gave up 5 bases, with 10 bases separating them.

The rearrangement links TRBV24-1 to TRBJ1-5; 9 nucleotides line up with TRBD1. V dropped 4 bases and J dropped 1; count of bases not matched to a gene: 4. Germline lookup yields CDR1 KGHDR and CDR2 SFDVKD. CDR3 length: 16 residues. In nucleotides, the CDR3 is TGTGCCACCAGTGAGTCGGGACAGGGAAGCAATCAGCCCCAGCATTTT. Translation: CATSESGQGSNQPQHF.

The genes are TRBV10-2 and TRBJ2-7, with 9 bases identical to TRBD1. The V gene's germline CDR1 is WSHSY and CDR2 SAAADI. This CDR3 contains 16 residues. The V and J ends lost 7 bases and 0 bases, in that order; junction bases with no gene match: 10. DNA of the CDR3: TGCGCCAGCATTGGGACAGGGAAACTCTACTCCTACGAGCAGTACTTC. The encoded protein is CASIGTGKLYSYEQYF.

This chain connects TRBV6-6 to TRBJ1-1, with 9 bases lining up with TRBD1. The CDR3 length is 15 residues. V shed 5 bases, J shed 5 bases, and the junction held 9 bases outside the gene matches. Germline lookup yields CDR1 MNHNY and CDR2 SVGAGI (reference sequence). CDR3 in amino acids: CASSRDRAGDTEAFF. The CDR3 DNA sequence: TGTGCCAGCAGTCGGGACAGGGCCGGAGATACTGAAGCTTTCTTT.

The chain combines TRBV5-1 with TRBJ2-7; D may be TRBD1 (5 bases). The CDR3 has 12 amino acids. V was trimmed by 7 bases and J by 0 bases, leaving 8 bases between them. The germline CDR1 and CDR2 sequences are SGHRS and YFSETQ. The CDR3 loop reads CASSRDSYEQYF. The CDR3 coding sequence is TGCGCCAGCTCCAGGGACTCCTACGAGCAGTACTTC.

V usage is TRBV24-1 and J usage is TRBJ2-1; 13 nucleotides match TRBD2. In germline, CDR1 is KGHDR, CDR2 SFDVKD. This CDR3 contains 16 residues. V shed 1 base and J 6 bases; nucleotides not matched to a gene: 2. This CDR3 is CATSDFRTSGSNEQFF. For the CDR3, the DNA is TGTGCCACCAGTGATTTCCGGACTAGCGGGAGCAATGAGCAGTTCTTC.

This clone showed up just once. V gene TRBV29-1 combines with J gene TRBJ1-3; D ambiguous. Germline V CDR1 and CDR2: SQVTM, ANQGSEA. The V and J ends lost 7 bases and 5 bases respectively, with 9 bases between them. There are 11 residues in the CDR3. Here the CDR3 DNA reads TGCAGCGCCCTTCAGAGAAACACCATATATTTT. Amino acids: CSALQRNTIYF.

The genes are TRBV6-5 and TRBJ1-4, with 10 nucleotides matching TRBD1. The CDR3 runs 14 residues. The J segment lost 7 bases and the V segment lost 7 bases, leaving 6 bases of the junction unmatched. In germline, CDR1 is MNHEY, CDR2 SVGAGI. CDR3 bases: TGTGCCAGCAAGAGACAGGGGGCAGGTGAAAAACTGTTTTTT. It specifies CASKRQGAGEKLFF.

This clone appeared a few times. The chain recombines TRBV10-2 with TRBJ2-1; 10 bases align to TRBD2. The J segment lost 7 bases and the V segment lost 7 bases, leaving 4 bases of the junction unmatched. CDR1 and CDR2 (germline): WSHSY, SAAADI. This CDR3 has 13 amino acids. The CDR3 spells CASTLAGGNEQFF. Here the CDR3 DNA reads TGCGCCAGCACTTTAGCGGGAGGAAATGAGCAGTTCTTC.

The J gene is TRBJ2-7, the V gene TRBV4-1; D might be TRBD2 (6 bases). Germline V CDR1 and CDR2: MGHRA, YSYEKL. V shed 0 bases and J shed 0 bases, with 12 bases lying between them. The CDR3 has 16 residues. CDR3 amino acids: CASSQESLANSYEQYF. CDR3 nucleotide sequence: TGCGCCAGCAGCCAAGAGTCGCTAGCGAACTCCTACGAGCAGTACTTC.

The chain has TRBV3-1 (or the pseudogene TRBV3-2) and TRBJ2-7, with TRBD2 matching 13 bases. In germline, CDR1 is LGHDT, CDR2 YNNKEL (reference sequence). Trimming removed 3 bases from V and 7 bases from J; junction bases left unmatched: 0. CDR3 length: 13 residues. This CDR3 reads CASSQGLAGEQYF. CDR3 bases: TGTGCCAGCAGCCAGGGACTAGCGGGGGAGCAGTACTTC.

V is TRBV6-5 and J is TRBJ2-3; D perhaps matches TRBD1 (6 bases). The CDR3 loop spans 15 amino acids. The V gene lost 7 bases and the J gene lost 6 bases, with 20 bases spanning the gap. Looked up from germline, CDR1 is MNHEY and CDR2 is SVGAGI. CDR3 sequence (DNA): TGTGCCAGCATCCCCCCGGCAGGGGTAGGGGATACGCAGTATTTT. Its protein product is CASIPPAGVGDTQYF.

The gene calls are TRBV6-5 and TRBJ1-3; D gene unclear. Trimming stripped 3 bases from V and 3 bases from J, with 15 bases between. CDR3 length: 16 residues. Germline V lookup: CDR1 MNHEY, CDR2 SVGAGI. The CDR3 nucleotides are TGTGCCAGCAGTTATATAGAGGGTGGTTTTGGAAACACCATATATTTT. Protein: CASSYIEGGFGNTIYF.

The J gene is TRBJ2-7, the V gene TRBV6-5, with D maybe TRBD1 (5 bases). V lost 8 bases to trimming and J lost 2 bases, with 7 bases between them. The germline V gene encodes CDR1 MNHEY and CDR2 SVGAGI. The CDR3 consists of 11 residues. CDR3 sequence (DNA): TGTGCCAGCCAGACAGCCTACGAGCAGTACTTC. It encodes CASQTAYEQYF.